Sequencing of this T cell receptor (beta chain) was carried out in a study of T cells in Graves' hyperthyroidism and ophthalmopathy. The study's findings and limits: A 13 V-J model separated ophthalmopathy from stable hyperthyroidism. Most clonotypes expanded in the thyroid (above 0.001) were also present in blood.

Per germline, CDR1 SGHRS and CDR2 YFSETQ. The CDR3 has 12 amino acids. The V and J ends lost 0 bases and 7 bases respectively, with 5 bases between them. Amplified regions were TCR beta CDR3 sequences from RNA transcripts. The primer set for the first-round RT-PCR of the TCR CDR3 was HTBI. In TCRdb, the multiplex PCR reads were re-called with MiXCR into one record per CDR3 protein. The sample lists more than 150,000 distinct CDR3 sequences, 15% to 20% occurring once. Lactation, pregnancy, other autoimmune disease or uncontrolled infection led to exclusion of patients. Cells are PBMCs isolated from around 9.4 ml of fresh blood. The sample holds many counts of this clonotype. Its antigen is unidentified.

The rearrangement uses TRBV5-1 and TRBJ1-5, with D uncertain. Input material: blood. The clonotype comes from a woman aged 45 to 65 with Graves' hyperthyroidism. The CDR3 protein is CASSLEGQPQHF. The CDR3 bases are TGCGCCAGCAGCTTGGAAGGACAGCCCCAGCATTTT. Combining the CDR3 with reference TRBV5-1 and TRBJ1-5 gives the whole variable domain KAGVTQTPRYLIKTRGQQVTLSCSPISGHRSVSWYQQTPGQGLQFLFEYFSETQRNKGNFPGRFSGRQFSNSRSEMNVSTLELGDSALYLCASSLEGQPQHFGDGTRLSIL.